This TCR beta chain came from a study of blood T cell repertoires in COVID-19. On the study more broadly: Acute-phase and convalescent COVID-19 samples originated in the United States, Italy and Spain.

The germline V gene encodes CDR1 SNHLY and CDR2 FYNNEI. CDR3 length: 14 amino acids. V shed 4 bases and J shed 7 bases, with 11 bases lying between them. Repertoires were generated with immunoSEQ multiplex PCR, while TCRdb's copy carries only in-frame clones and drops some. The sample lists 70,000 or so clones; around 86% were seen once. The sample consisted of peripheral blood. The receptor comes from a man aged 50-60 years with active COVID-19. The rearrangement links TRBV2 to TRBJ1-6, with a possible D match to TRBD1 (5 bases). The CDR3 region has the DNA TGTGCCAGCAGTGTTCTATCAGGGAATTCACCCCTCCACTTT. It is translated as CASSVLSGNSPLHF.